Each of the 3 T cell receptor beta chains below was sequenced from the same sample in a study of PD-1 blockade in classical Hodgkin lymphoma. Brentuximab vedotin exposure varied among the patients, all of whom had relapsed after autologous stem cell transplantation. This table comes from immunoSEQ multiplex PCR, and its TCRdb copy is limited to in-frame clones, with some not included. The data show 30,000 to 35,000 clones, 82% seen once. Sample: peripheral blood mononuclear cells (PBMCs), taken at baseline. The receptors derive from a human donor with classical Hodgkin lymphoma.

V usage is TRBV29-1 and J usage is TRBJ1-1; perhaps TRBD1 as D (6 bases). V was trimmed by 3 bases and J by 0 bases, leaving 8 bases between them. The CDR3 is 13 residues long. Germline V gene lookup returns CDR1 SQVTM and CDR2 ANQGSEA. The CDR3 coding sequence is TGCAGCGTTGAGGACAGTCTGAACACTGAAGCTTTCTTT. Amino acids: CSVEDSLNTEAFF.

Turning to this clone: Other DNA sequences in this sample translate to the same CDR3. The chain carries TRBV19 and TRBJ2-5, with D unresolved. Germline CDR1 is LNHDA and CDR2 is SQIVND (reference sequence). The length of the CDR3 is 13 residues. Trimming removed 3 bases from V and 2 bases from J, with 7 bases in between. The CDR3 spells CASSIQQQETQYF. The CDR3 DNA is TGTGCCAGTAGTATTCAACAGCAAGAGACCCAGTACTTC.

The chain links TRBV18 to TRBJ1-3; D gene ambiguous. The CDR3 covers 15 residues. Germline lookup yields CDR1 KGHSH and CDR2 LQKENI. V lost 3 bases and J lost 4, with 13 bases in between. The CDR3 DNA reads as TGTGCCAGCTCACCCGATCCGGGCACCGGAAACACCATATATTTT. This translates into CASSPDPGTGNTIYF.